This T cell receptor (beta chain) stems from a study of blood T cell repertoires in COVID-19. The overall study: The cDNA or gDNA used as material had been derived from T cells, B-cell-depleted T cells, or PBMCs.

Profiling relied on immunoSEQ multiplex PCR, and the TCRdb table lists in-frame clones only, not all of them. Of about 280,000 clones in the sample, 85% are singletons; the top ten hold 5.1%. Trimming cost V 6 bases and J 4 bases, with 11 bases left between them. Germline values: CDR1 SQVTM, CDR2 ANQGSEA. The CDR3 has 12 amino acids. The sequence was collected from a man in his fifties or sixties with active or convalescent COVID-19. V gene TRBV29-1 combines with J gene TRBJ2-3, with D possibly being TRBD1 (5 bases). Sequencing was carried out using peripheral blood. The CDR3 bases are TGCAGCGTGTCCACACAGGCAGATACGCAGTATTTT. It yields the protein CSVSTQADTQYF.